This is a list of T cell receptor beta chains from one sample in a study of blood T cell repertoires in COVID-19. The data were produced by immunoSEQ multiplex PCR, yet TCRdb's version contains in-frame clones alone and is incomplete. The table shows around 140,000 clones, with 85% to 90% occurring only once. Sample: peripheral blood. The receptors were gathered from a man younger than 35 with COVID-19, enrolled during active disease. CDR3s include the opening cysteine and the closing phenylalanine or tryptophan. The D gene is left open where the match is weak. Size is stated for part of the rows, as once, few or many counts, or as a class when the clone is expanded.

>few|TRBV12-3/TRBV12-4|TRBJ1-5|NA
CASSFGSNQPQHF
TGTGCCAGCAGTTTTGGCAGCAATCAGCCCCAGCATTTT
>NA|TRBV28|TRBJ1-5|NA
CASSFGPLRPQHF
TGTGCCAGCAGTTTTGGGCCCCTGAGGCCCCAGCATTTT
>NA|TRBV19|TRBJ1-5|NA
CASRKGQDSNQPQHF
TGTGCCAGTAGGAAGGGACAAGATAGCAATCAGCCCCAGCATTTT
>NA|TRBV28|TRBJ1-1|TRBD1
CASSPGQGYTEAFF
TGTGCCAGCAGTCCCGGACAGGGCTACACTGAAGCTTTCTTT
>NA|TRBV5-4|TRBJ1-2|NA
CASSHLGPRDPYGYTF
TGTGCCAGCAGCCACCTTGGTCCCAGGGATCCCTATGGCTACACCTTC
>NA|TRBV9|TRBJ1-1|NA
CASSPRGREYTEAFF
TGTGCCAGCAGCCCTCGTGGGAGGGAGTACACTGAAGCTTTCTTT
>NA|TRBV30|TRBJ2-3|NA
CAWSGGQRGSTDTQYF
TGTGCCTGGAGTGGAGGACAGAGGGGTAGCACAGATACGCAGTATTTT
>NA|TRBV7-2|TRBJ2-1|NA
CASSLYGSMYNEQFF
TGTGCCAGCAGCTTATATGGGAGTATGTACAATGAGCAGTTCTTC
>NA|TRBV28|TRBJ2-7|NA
CASTYGNYDGYEQYF
TGTGCCAGCACCTACGGTAACTACGACGGGTACGAGCAGTACTTC
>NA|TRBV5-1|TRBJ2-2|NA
CASSLESGYTGELFF
TGCGCCAGCAGCTTGGAATCGGGATATACCGGGGAGCTGTTTTTT